This T cell receptor beta chain was identified during a study of PD-1 blockade in classical Hodgkin lymphoma. General study findings and limits: At C4D1, TCR diversity had climbed significantly for CD4+ cells, though not for CD8+ cells. Patients who began taking nivolumab under 1 year after ASCT were left out. When set against healthy donors, newly diagnosed patients were reported to show lower baseline TCR diversity. Those achieving complete response showed baseline diversity like newly diagnosed patients.

Repertoires were generated with immunoSEQ multiplex PCR, while TCRdb's copy carries only in-frame clones and drops some. The sample includes approximately 160,000 clones, approximately 80% of them seen just once. Every patient was affected by relapse after autologous stem cell transplantation, while exposure to brentuximab vedotin was not uniform. In germline, CDR1 is GTSNPN, CDR2 SVGIG (reference sequence). The CDR3 totals 15 residues. V lost 5 bases to trimming and J lost 1 base; unmatched junction nucleotides: 5. About this clone: Its antigen is still unknown.

The material sequenced was peripheral blood mononuclear cells (PBMCs), taken before the second cycle of nivolumab. The source is a human donor with classical Hodgkin lymphoma. The rearrangement joins TRBV30 to TRBJ2-1; 10 nucleotides match TRBD1. CDR3 protein: CAWRRQGASYNEQFF. CDR3 nucleotide sequence: TGTGCCTGGCGCAGACAGGGGGCGTCCTACAATGAGCAGTTCTTC.